Reported below is one TCR beta chain. What it binds is not known. This CDR3 has 13 amino acids. Germline V gene lookup returns CDR1 LGHNA and CDR2 YSLEER. Trimming removed 5 bases from V and 2 bases from J, with 9 bases in between. Measured with immunoSEQ multiplex PCR; TCRdb has only the in-frame clones, and not every one. The sample has about 93,000 clones, 85% to 95% seen once. The data were taken from a study of graft-versus-host responses after intestinal transplantation. The wider study: Each recipient received a multivisceral, liver-intestinal, or isolated intestinal graft. Each recipient received anti-thymocyte globulin induction, then tacrolimus and steroids for approximately 3 years. The study, taken as a whole, reports: Association was observed between peak circulating GvH clone levels and early post-transplant HvG declines. High graft-versus-host to host-versus-graft clonal ratios were seen in allografts of patients with graft-donor T cell macrochimerism.

Specimen: unstimulated CD8+ T cells sorted from spleen or lymph node cells, collected before intestinal transplant. The TCR comes from a human donor who received an intestinal transplant. The genes are TRBV4-3 and TRBJ1-2; TRBD1 is a possible D gene (5 bases). The CDR3 here is CASSWAGNYGYTF. The DNA for the CDR3 is TGCGCCAGCAGCTGGGCAGGGAACTATGGCTACACCTTC.